The entry below describes one T cell receptor (beta chain). Its antigen is not identified. The source of the sample is a study of radiation and T cells in renal cell carcinoma. In the study overall: Nephrectomy followed 15 Gy stereotactic body radiation by 4 weeks.

Data came from immunoSEQ multiplex PCR; TCRdb stores just in-frame clones and leaves some out. The data contain 100,000 to 150,000 clones, approximately 85% of them singletons. The CDR3 totals 13 residues. Per the germline V gene, CDR1 is SGHTA and CDR2 is FQGNSA. The V gene end was trimmed by 9 bases and the J gene end by 8 bases; junction bases not matched to a gene: 3. As for time point: blood 2 weeks post-SBRT. The treatment is: 15 Gy SBRT to primary tumor, nephrectomy 4 weeks later. Blood was sampled at baseline, 2 weeks and 4 weeks after SBRT. Study outcomes and limitations: In blood, top tumor clones expanded by 2 weeks, shrinking by 4.

The sample here was blood, taken from a patient whose treatment included radiotherapy and nephrectomy. This chain uses TRBV7-2 with TRBJ2-1, with 14 bases lining up with TRBD2. The TCR sequence derives from a man aged 50 to 59 with renal cell carcinoma. The CDR3 sequence is CARGTSGRDEQFF. CDR3 nucleotides: TGTGCCAGGGGGACTAGCGGGAGAGATGAGCAGTTCTTC.